There are many counts of the clone carrying this T cell receptor (beta chain). Its antigen is unknown. Isolation of PBMCs gave at least 6.5 million cells per sample. The source of the sample is a study of blood T cells in healthy people across ages. Study-wide points: Samples with more naive T cells showed higher observed beta diversity. More naive CD4+ cells and higher diversity were found in long-lived than in aged donors.

The CDR3 covers 14 residues. V was cut by 0 bases and J by 7 bases, with 14 bases left in between. Germline V gives CDR1 SGDLS, CDR2 YYNGEE. A second about 7 to 11 cycle PCR used barcoded and J-beta primers. A single record per CDR3 protein comes from TCRdb applying MiXCR to the 5' RACE reads. The profile covers around 870,000 distinct CDR3 sequences, with 29% appearing a single time and around 16% taken by the ten largest. The receptor was derived from a woman of 80 years or more in good health. The V and J genes are TRBV9 and TRBJ2-7; D tentatively reads TRBD1 or TRBD2 (6 bases each). The specimen sequenced was blood. CDR3 loop: CASSVGWGAREQYF. In DNA, the CDR3 is TGTGCCAGCAGCGTAGGTTGGGGGGCGAGGGAGCAGTACTTC.